The 15 T cell receptor beta chains in this list originate from one sample, sequenced in a study of blood T cell repertoires in COVID-19 (dated by TCRdb to 2018 to 2020). Library creation used the immunoSEQ multiplex PCR assay. TCRdb mirrors the immuneACCESS table, restricted to in-frame sequences. Some clones are absent from its copies; in checked studies, under half trace to an unresolved V gene, and the reason for the others is unknown. This sample has some 120,000 clones in its table, and 90% of those were observed once. Jointly, the top ten make up approximately 1.7% of the sample. Sequences were obtained from peripheral blood. These receptors originate from a human donor with active COVID-19. The donor label of this sample is uncertain.

The V call is TRBV9, the J call TRBJ2-3; no reliable D call. Germline-derived CDR1 and CDR2 are SGDLS and YYNGEE. CDR3 length equals 13 residues. The germline V and J ends were trimmed by 1 base and 1 base, with 4 bases remaining between them. Written as DNA, the CDR3 is TGTGCCAGCAGCGTATCGGGCACAGATACGCAGTATTTT. Translating it yields CASSVSGTDTQYF.

The chain couples TRBV9 to TRBJ1-2, with TRBD1 matching 9 bases. With 0 bases clipped from V and 2 bases from J, the junction kept 2 bases outside the gene matches. The CDR3 contains 15 residues. The germline CDR1 and CDR2 sequences are SGDLS and YYNGEE. The CDR3 loop is CASSVGGTGNYGYTF. Written as DNA, the CDR3 is TGTGCCAGCAGCGTAGGGGGGACAGGGAACTATGGCTACACCTTC.

The V call is TRBV15, the J call TRBJ2-6; 8 bases are shared with TRBD1. The CDR3 totals 15 residues. Per germline, CDR1 LNHNV and CDR2 YYDKDF (reference sequence). V lost 3 bases to trimming and J lost 2 bases; unmatched junction nucleotides: 0. The CDR3, as DNA: TGTGCCACCAGCAGGGACAGGGCTGGGGCCAACGTCCTGACTTTC. As protein: CATSRDRAGANVLTF.

The chain is built from TRBV10-1 and TRBJ1-1; D is ambiguous. The CDR3 covers 15 residues. V was pared by 7 bases and J by 1 base, with 16 bases between. Germline CDR1 and CDR2: WNHNN and SYGVQD (reference sequence). The CDR3 region has the DNA TGCGCCAGCATTCGTGGGAGGGCGGGGAACACTGAAGCTTTCTTT. Its translation is CASIRGRAGNTEAFF.

The V and J genes are TRBV19 and TRBJ1-2, with D maybe TRBD1 (6 bases). The germline V and J ends were trimmed by 0 bases and 6 bases, with 23 bases remaining between them. The CDR3 consists of 18 residues. Germline V CDR1 and CDR2: LNHDA, SQIVND (reference sequence). CDR3 in amino acids: CASSIDPPGPGALNGYTF. As DNA, the CDR3 is TGTGCCAGTAGTATAGATCCCCCAGGCCCAGGGGCTCTGAATGGCTACACCTTC.

The V gene is TRBV6-5, the J gene TRBJ2-3; 9 bases map to TRBD1. The V gene's germline CDR1 is MNHEY and CDR2 SVGAGI. CDR3 length equals 15 residues. The trim removed 6 bases at V and 3 bases at J, leaving 7 bases unmatched. Here the CDR3 reads CASRNRGLETDTQYF. The CDR3 nucleotides read TGTGCCAGCAGGAACAGGGGGCTGGAGACAGATACGCAGTATTTT.

This chain connects TRBV28 to TRBJ1-5; 8 bases align to TRBD1. This CDR3 is 15 amino acids long. Germline loops: CDR1 MDHEN, CDR2 SYDVKM. Germline trimming cut 5 bases from V and 4 bases from J; bases unmatched to any gene: 7. CDR3 nucleotide sequence: TGTGCCAGCAGTGCGATCAGGGGGCTGAATCAGCCCCAGCATTTT. The encoded protein is CASSAIRGLNQPQHF.

The V call is TRBV19, the J call TRBJ1-5; possibly TRBD1 for D (6 bases). Germline CDR1 is LNHDA and CDR2 is SQIVND (reference sequence). This CDR3 spans 16 amino acids. Trimming removed 4 bases from V and 3 bases from J, with 16 bases in between. The CDR3 DNA reads as TGTGCCAGTAGTACCTCCCGACAGGTTGTCAATCAGCCCCAGCATTTT. Translation: CASSTSRQVVNQPQHF.

This rearrangement joins TRBV28 to TRBJ2-2; no clear D gene. The CDR3 has 14 residues. Trimming took 5 bases from V and 6 from J, leaving 13 bases between them. Germline V CDR1 and CDR2: MDHEN, SYDVKM. The CDR3 is CASSPWAKPGELFF. CDR3 DNA: TGTGCCAGCAGTCCATGGGCCAAGCCCGGGGAGCTGTTTTTT. Full variable domain (rest looked up from reference TRBV28 and TRBJ2-2): DVKVTQSSRYLVKRTGEKVFLECVQDMDHENMFWYRQDPGLGLRLIYFSYDVKMKEKGDIPEGYSVSREKKERFSLILESASTNQTSMYLCASSPWAKPGELFFGEGSRLTVL.

V is TRBV6-5 and J is TRBJ1-1; a possible D gene is TRBD1 (6 bases). V lost 7 bases to trimming and J lost 1 base, with 16 bases between them. The CDR3 is 15 amino acids. The germline gives CDR1 MNHEY, CDR2 SVGAGI. In nucleotides, the CDR3 is TGTGCCAGCACTATCGAGGGGGTTCCGAACACTGAAGCTTTCTTT. Its protein product is CASTIEGVPNTEAFF.

The chain uses TRBV18 and TRBJ2-5, with 9 bases identical to TRBD1. Germline trimming cut 2 bases from V and 3 bases from J; bases unmatched to any gene: 4. This CDR3 is 15 amino acids long. The germline CDR1 and CDR2 sequences are KGHSH and LQKENI. The CDR3 DNA sequence: TGTGCCAGCTCACCAGGCACAGGGGGCAAAGAGACCCAGTACTTC. As protein: CASSPGTGGKETQYF.

V and J are TRBV4-3 and TRBJ1-5; D possibly corresponds to TRBD1 (5 bases). Trimming removed 0 bases from V and 5 bases from J, with 17 bases in between. Germline V CDR1 and CDR2: LGHNA, YSLEER. The CDR3 length is 17 residues. CDR3 in amino acids: CASSQDRWQGGYQPQHF. The CDR3 nucleotides are TGCGCCAGCAGCCAAGATCGGTGGCAGGGAGGTTATCAGCCCCAGCATTTT.

V usage is TRBV2 and J usage is TRBJ1-2; tentatively, D is TRBD1 (5 bases). Germline V gene lookup returns CDR1 SNHLY and CDR2 FYNNEI. V was shortened by 0 bases and J by 4 bases, with 12 bases between the two germline ends. The CDR3 is 15 residues long. CDR3 in amino acids: CASSEARAGGYGYTF. In nucleotides, the CDR3 is TGTGCCAGCAGTGAAGCCCGTGCGGGGGGCTATGGCTACACCTTC.

Only one count was recorded for this clone. The chain carries TRBV7-3 and TRBJ2-5; TRBD2 matches 10 bases. CDR1 and CDR2 from the germline V gene are SGHTA and FQGTGA. V trimming: 5 bases; J trimming: 2 bases; junction bases outside the gene matches: 5. The CDR3 covers 15 residues. CDR3 sequence (DNA): TGTGCCAGCAGCGAACTAGCGGGGAGACAAGAGACCCAGTACTTC. It translates to CASSELAGRQETQYF. Supplemented by reference TRBV7-3 and TRBJ2-5, the full variable domain reads GAGVSQTPSNKVTEKGKYVELRCDPISGHTALYWYRQSLGQGPEFLIYFQGTGAADDSGLPNDRFFAVRPEGSVSTLKIQRTERGDSAVYLCASSELAGRQETQYFGPGTRLLVL.

The chain employs TRBV5-1 and TRBJ1-1; maybe TRBD1 (5 bases). V dropped 3 bases and J dropped 8 bases, with 26 bases sitting between them. CDR1 and CDR2 from the germline V gene are SGHRS and YFSETQ. The CDR3 totals 17 residues. The CDR3 DNA reads TGCGCCAGCAGCTCCCGGCCGGGGGGGACCCCCCTGGGGGAAGCTTTCTTT. This sequence encodes CASSSRPGGTPLGEAFF.